A selection of T cell receptor beta chains follows, all from one sample in a study of cytomegalovirus exposure and HLA in healthy donors. Clones were sequenced by immunoSEQ multiplex PCR, and TCRdb holds only the in-frame ones, with some missing. Of about 94,000 clones listed, about four fifths were seen once; the top ten hold about a tenth. The material sequenced was PBMCs. These receptors came from a human donor in good health. Each CDR3 is given with its conserved first and last residue. The order of the fields is D gene, J gene, clone size, V gene, CDR3 protein, CDR3 DNA. The D gene is left open where the match is weak. Clone size is shown for a subset of rows, as once, few, many or a class of expanded clone.

TRBD1	TRBJ1-4	.	TRBV18	CASSPRRQGGEKLFF	TGTGCCAGCTCACCAAGGCGCCAGGGGGGTGAAAAACTGTTTTTT
TRBD1	TRBJ2-7	.	TRBV6-6	CASSYPGTGGDEQYF	TGTGCCAGCAGTTACCCAGGGACAGGCGGAGACGAGCAGTACTTC
.	TRBJ1-3	.	TRBV18	CASSPNRATGNTIYF	TGTGCCAGCTCACCAAACAGGGCTACAGGAAACACCATATATTTT
TRBD2	TRBJ2-3	.	TRBV2	CASIPSGRSDTQYF	TGTGCCAGCATCCCTAGCGGGAGGTCAGATACGCAGTATTTT
TRBD2	TRBJ2-1	few	TRBV6-5	CASSYSSGNSYNEQFF	TGTGCCAGCAGTTATAGCAGCGGGAACTCCTACAATGAGCAGTTCTTC
TRBD1	TRBJ1-3	.	TRBV6-6	CASSPTGGSGNTIYF	TGTGCCAGCAGCCCCACAGGGGGTTCGGGAAACACCATATATTTT
TRBD2	TRBJ2-1	once	TRBV6-4	CASSASGVNNEQFF	TGTGCCAGCTCGGCAAGCGGGGTTAACAATGAGCAGTTCTTC
.	TRBJ2-1	.	TRBV5-1	CASLTGTGQPGSSYNEQFF	TGCGCCAGCCTTACCGGGACTGGTCAACCCGGGAGCTCCTACAATGAGCAGTTCTTC
.	TRBJ2-1	once	TRBV7-2	CASSFKRGNNEQFF	TGTGCCAGCAGCTTTAAAAGAGGGAACAATGAGCAGTTCTTC
.	TRBJ1-5	few	TRBV2	CAGGGDNQPQHF	TGTGCCGGCGGAGGGGATAATCAGCCCCAGCATTTT
.	TRBJ1-5	.	TRBV7-7	CASSQHVGQPQHF	TGTGCTAGCAGCCAACACGTCGGGCAGCCCCAGCATTTT
TRBD2	TRBJ2-1	.	TRBV7-8	CASSLERGSYNEQFF	TGTGCCAGCAGCTTGGAGCGGGGGAGTTACAATGAGCAGTTCTTC
.	TRBJ1-2	once	TRBV7-9	CASSFHEEAGGYTF	TGTGCCAGCAGCTTTCATGAGGAGGCCGGGGGCTACACCTTC
.	TRBJ1-3	few	TRBV4-2	CASSQRTGTPGNTIYF	TGTGCCAGCAGCCAACGAACAGGGACCCCTGGAAACACCATATATTTT
.	TRBJ1-1	.	TRBV6-5	CASSYLTLNQNTEAFF	TGTGCCAGCAGTTACCTTACTCTTAACCAGAACACTGAAGCTTTCTTT
TRBD2	TRBJ2-5	.	TRBV27	CASSLGAGGSATQYF	TGTGCCAGCAGTTTGGGCGCGGGAGGCTCAGCGACCCAGTACTTC